This T cell receptor beta chain was captured by sequencing in a study of cytomegalovirus exposure and HLA in healthy donors. Regarding the study as a whole: Cytomegalovirus-associated TCR beta chains were listed, numbering over 150.

With regard to this clone: Its antigen is undetermined.

A multiplex PCR was run with 60 Vbeta primers and 13 Jbeta primers. Generated by immunoSEQ multiplex PCR, the TCRdb table keeps only in-frame clones and is missing some. The table records 130,000 to 150,000 clones, around three quarters of them present only once. The CDR3 loop spans 14 amino acids. Germline CDR1 is SQVTM and CDR2 is ANQGSEA. The V gene end was trimmed by 7 bases and the J gene end by 6 bases; junction bases not matched to a gene: 12. The chain carries TRBV29-1 and TRBJ1-1; TRBD1 agrees at 9 bases. The sequenced sample consisted of PBMCs. The sequence was obtained from a man in his forties in good health and CMV-seropositive. In DNA, the CDR3 is TGCAGCGGATGGGACAGGGCTCCAAGGGCTGAAGCTTTCTTT. It specifies CSGWDRAPRAEAFF.